A selection of T cell receptor beta chains follows, all from one sample in a study of blood T cell repertoires in COVID-19. Profiled with immunoSEQ multiplex PCR; TCRdb holds only in-frame clones, not every one. The sample has approximately 220,000 clones, about 80% seen once. What was sequenced was peripheral blood. These receptors were collected from a woman aged 25-40 years who had recovered from COVID-19. Each CDR3 is given with its conserved first and last residue. D genes are given only for firm matches. Clone size, where shown, is once, few, many, or a class for clones that have expanded.

d_gene	v_gene	j_gene	abundance	CDR3aa	CDR3nt
TRBD1	TRBV28	TRBJ2-7	few	CASSDRTGNYEQYF	TGTGCCAGCAGTGACAGGACAGGGAACTACGAGCAGTACTTC
.	TRBV7-6	TRBJ2-5	.	CASSLDGGAQETQYF	TGTGCCAGCAGCTTAGACGGGGGTGCTCAAGAGACCCAGTACTTC
.	TRBV11-1	TRBJ2-5	.	CASSRGSQETQYF	TGTGCCAGCAGCCGAGGGAGCCAAGAGACCCAGTACTTC
TRBD2	TRBV3-1/TRBV3-2	TRBJ2-7	.	CASSRGTSGSYEQYF	TGTGCCAGCAGCCGGGGGACTAGCGGGAGTTACGAGCAGTACTTC
.	TRBV30	TRBJ2-2	.	CAWRKAGTSYTGELFF	TGTGCCTGGAGGAAAGCCGGGACTTCCTACACCGGGGAGCTGTTTTTT
TRBD2	TRBV5-4	TRBJ2-3	.	CASSLFSGRARDTQYF	TGTGCCAGCAGCTTATTTAGCGGGAGGGCAAGGGATACGCAGTATTTT
.	TRBV6-6	TRBJ2-3	.	CASSYPGDPTDTQYF	TGTGCCAGCAGTTACCCCGGGGATCCAACAGATACGCAGTATTTT
.	TRBV4-2	TRBJ1-1	.	CASSQAGLGTEAFF	TGTGCCAGCAGCCAAGCGGGACTGGGCACTGAAGCTTTCTTT
.	TRBV7-9	TRBJ2-1	.	CASSLAVSTYNEQFF	TGTGCCAGCAGCTTAGCGGTTAGCACTTACAATGAGCAGTTCTTC
TRBD2	TRBV25-1	TRBJ2-1	.	CASSSGRAGFNEQFF	TGTGCCAGCAGTAGCGGGAGGGCCGGGTTCAATGAGCAGTTCTTC
TRBD1	TRBV6-5	TRBJ1-5	.	CASSYSAQGDQPQHF	TGTGCCAGCAGTTACTCGGCGCAGGGGGATCAGCCCCAGCATTTT
TRBD1	TRBV14	TRBJ2-1	once	CASSQDLGQGSYNEQFF	TGTGCCAGCAGCCAAGACCTAGGACAGGGCTCCTACAATGAGCAGTTCTTC
TRBD2	TRBV11-3	TRBJ2-1	many	CASSSASGRNLNEQFF	TGTGCCAGCAGCTCGGCTAGCGGGCGCAACCTCAATGAGCAGTTCTTC
.	TRBV19	TRBJ1-2	.	CASSIEAQIYGYTF	TGTGCCAGTAGTATAGAGGCCCAGATCTATGGCTACACCTTC
TRBD2	TRBV19	TRBJ2-2	.	CASLLAGGTGELFF	TGTGCCAGTTTGTTAGCGGGAGGCACCGGGGAGCTGTTTTTT
.	TRBV4-1	TRBJ1-2	.	CASSPTQGSFGGYTF	TGCGCCAGCAGCCCTACCCAGGGTTCATTTGGTGGCTACACCTTC
.	TRBV5-1	TRBJ1-1	.	CASTQGTEAFF	TGCGCCAGCACACAGGGTACTGAAGCTTTCTTT
.	TRBV4-1	TRBJ2-1	.	CASSQPRGPGFF	TGCGCCAGCAGCCAACCCAGGGGCCCGGGTTTCTTC
.	TRBV29-1	TRBJ2-5	.	CSVESLGWRQETQYF	TGCAGCGTTGAAAGCCTGGGTTGGAGGCAAGAGACCCAGTACTTC
.	TRBV2	TRBJ1-4	many	CASSGVAGNEKLFF	TGTGCCAGCAGTGGGGTCGCGGGTAATGAAAAACTGTTTTTT
.	TRBV5-1	TRBJ1-5	.	CASSTGRDDQPQHF	TGCGCCAGCAGCACGGGGAGGGACGATCAGCCCCAGCATTTT
TRBD1	TRBV5-1	TRBJ1-1	.	CASSLVLRGRTEAFF	TGCGCCAGCAGCTTGGTCCTAAGGGGGCGAACTGAAGCTTTCTTT
TRBD1	TRBV6-6	TRBJ1-5	.	CASSQGQGTYSNQPQHF	TGTGCCAGCAGTCAGGGACAGGGAACTTATAGCAATCAGCCCCAGCATTTT
TRBD1	TRBV4-1	TRBJ1-6	.	CASSQEGGQQSSPLHF	TGCGCCAGCAGCCAAGAAGGGGGACAGCAGAGTTCACCCCTCCACTTT
.	TRBV7-9	TRBJ2-5	few	CASSPQGIAGRQETQYF	TGTGCCAGCAGCCCACAGGGGATAGCGGGGAGACAAGAGACCCAGTACTTC
.	TRBV27	TRBJ1-2	.	CASSLSLRTVYSTNYGYTF	TGTGCCAGCAGTTTATCGCTTCGGACAGTGTACTCAACTAACTATGGCTACACCTTC
TRBD1	TRBV7-3	TRBJ1-1	.	CASSLGTGGIFEAFF	TGTGCCAGCAGCTTAGGGACAGGGGGGATTTTTGAAGCTTTCTTT
.	TRBV9	TRBJ2-5	once	CASSPGVGQRETQYF	TGTGCCAGCAGCCCGGGGGTGGGGCAACGAGAGACCCAGTACTTC
.	TRBV9	TRBJ2-7	.	CASSGAGPAEQYF	TGTGCCAGCAGCGGGGCGGGCCCTGCCGAGCAGTACTTC
TRBD2	TRBV9	TRBJ2-1	.	CASSVTSGSTYEQFF	TGTGCCAGCAGCGTGACTAGCGGGAGTACCTATGAGCAGTTCTTC
.	TRBV5-6	TRBJ1-2	.	CASSLGTGSGGYTF	TGTGCCAGCAGCTTGGGTACAGGGTCGGGAGGCTACACCTTC
.	TRBV18	TRBJ2-5	.	CASSYQETQYF	TGTGCCAGCTCGTATCAAGAGACCCAGTACTTC
TRBD2	TRBV30	TRBJ2-7	once	CAWSGLAGDVEQYF	TGTGCCTGGTCGGGACTAGCGGGAGATGTCGAGCAGTACTTC
.	TRBV9	TRBJ1-4	.	CASSVDSQGGEKLFF	TGTGCCAGCAGCGTAGATAGTCAGGGAGGCGAAAAACTGTTTTTT
.	TRBV28	TRBJ2-5	.	CASSSYQTAQETQYF	TGTGCCAGCAGCTCCTACCAGACAGCACAAGAGACCCAGTACTTC
TRBD1	TRBV5-1	TRBJ2-7	.	CASSLQGSSYEQYF	TGCGCCAGCAGCTTACAGGGGTCCTCCTACGAGCAGTACTTC
.	TRBV12-3/TRBV12-4	TRBJ1-2	.	CASRDGDWVGYTF	TGTGCCAGCCGTGATGGAGATTGGGTAGGCTACACCTTC
TRBD2	TRBV30	TRBJ2-1	.	CAWSVERDYNEQFF	TGTGCCTGGAGTGTCGAGCGGGACTACAATGAGCAGTTCTTC
TRBD1	TRBV28	TRBJ2-1	.	CASSPTGGHNEQFF	TGTGCCAGCAGCCCGACAGGGGGCCACAATGAGCAGTTCTTC
.	TRBV3-1/TRBV3-2	TRBJ2-1	.	CASSQDSSGPLYNEQFF	TGTGCCAGCAGCCAAGATTCGTCGGGTCCTCTTTACAATGAGCAGTTCTTC
TRBD1	TRBV3-1/TRBV3-2	TRBJ1-5	.	CASSLGTANQPQHF	TGTGCCAGCAGCCTGGGGACAGCTAATCAGCCCCAGCATTTT
.	TRBV27	TRBJ2-7	.	CASSYPGTSAYEQYF	TGTGCCAGCAGTTACCCCGGGACTTCAGCCTACGAGCAGTACTTC
.	TRBV28	TRBJ1-1	.	CASSVETEAFF	TGTGCCAGCAGTGTTGAGACTGAAGCTTTCTTT
TRBD2	TRBV6-2/TRBV6-3	TRBJ2-7	.	CASSRFPGGPYEQYF	TGTGCCAGCAGTCGATTTCCGGGAGGGCCATACGAGCAGTACTTC
TRBD1	TRBV19	TRBJ2-2	once	CASRPGQGAGELFF	TGTGCCAGTAGGCCGGGACAGGGGGCCGGGGAGCTGTTTTTT
.	TRBV6-5	TRBJ2-7	.	CASSSLRAREIAEQYF	TGTGCCAGCAGTTCTTTACGTGCCAGGGAAATTGCCGAGCAGTACTTC
TRBD2	TRBV15	TRBJ2-3	.	CATSRERGGPGDTQYF	TGTGCCACCAGCAGAGAGCGGGGAGGGCCAGGAGATACGCAGTATTTT
.	TRBV27	TRBJ2-1	.	CASSLLAVFEGHEQFF	TGTGCCAGCAGTTTATTAGCGGTTTTCGAGGGGCATGAGCAGTTCTTC
TRBD2	TRBV3-1/TRBV3-2	TRBJ2-2	.	CASSPRRTSGSIDGELFF	TGTGCCAGCAGCCCCCGACGGACTAGCGGGAGTATAGACGGGGAGCTGTTTTTT
TRBD2	TRBV30	TRBJ2-1	once	CALKGLAGGNNEQFF	TGTGCCTTGAAGGGGCTAGCGGGGGGGAACAATGAGCAGTTCTTC
.	TRBV6-5	TRBJ1-1	.	CASSTSGWYTEAFF	TGTGCCAGCAGTACTAGTGGGTGGTACACTGAAGCTTTCTTT
.	TRBV18	TRBJ2-5	.	CASSHSDRLSGETQYF	TGTGCCAGCTCACATTCCGACAGGCTGTCGGGAGAGACCCAGTACTTC
.	TRBV7-9	TRBJ2-3	.	CASTAGSTDTQYF	TGTGCCAGCACGGCAGGGAGCACAGATACGCAGTATTTT
TRBD2	TRBV10-2	TRBJ2-3	.	CASMRREGDTDTQYF	TGCGCCAGCATGAGGCGGGAGGGGGATACAGATACGCAGTATTTT